One sample yielded the 11 T cell receptor beta chains listed below, sequenced in a study of blood T cell repertoires in COVID-19. The data were produced by immunoSEQ multiplex PCR, yet TCRdb's version contains in-frame clones alone and is incomplete. Seen here are roughly 290,000 clones, approximately 86% observed once, and the top ten hold roughly 1.9%. Material for sequencing was peripheral blood. The receptors originated from a woman in her 30s who had recovered from COVID-19.

V usage is TRBV5-4 and J usage is TRBJ1-2; 7 positions agree with TRBD1. In germline, CDR1 is SGHNT, CDR2 YYREEE (reference sequence). With 4 bases clipped from V and 3 bases from J, the junction kept 6 bases outside the gene matches. The CDR3 consists of 14 residues. For the CDR3, the DNA is TGTGCCAGCAGCACGACAGGGCTGGACTATGGCTACACCTTC. Its protein is CASSTTGLDYGYTF.

V gene TRBV6-1 combines with J gene TRBJ2-2, with TRBD1 matching over 7 bases. Germline trimming cut 7 bases from V and 5 bases from J; bases unmatched to any gene: 7. This CDR3 has 14 amino acids. Germline V gene sequence: CDR1 MNHNS, CDR2 SASEGT. The CDR3 nucleotides are TGTGCCAGCACCACCGGGACAGCAACCGGGGAGCTGTTTTTT. Translation: CASTTGTATGELFF.

J is TRBJ2-5 and V is TRBV19; possible D gene TRBD1, 5 bases. Germline-derived CDR1 and CDR2 are LNHDA and SQIVND (reference sequence). CDR3 length: 14 amino acids. Trimming shortened V by 1 base and J by 6 bases, and 12 bases separated the two germline ends. CDR3 coding DNA: TGTGCCAGTAGTATAGGCGCAGGGCGCAAGACCCAGTACTTC. It translates to CASSIGAGRKTQYF.

The CDR3 loop is CARSLTPFSGNTIYF. For the CDR3, the DNA is TGTGCCAGAAGCTTGACACCCTTCTCTGGAAACACCATATATTTT. This sequence joins TRBV5-3 and TRBJ1-3; D is unclear. TRBV5-3 is filed as an ORF, its function uncertain. With 1 base removed from V and 0 bases from J, the gap between germline ends came to 8 bases. This CDR3 contains 15 residues.

The chain is built from TRBV6-5 and TRBJ1-4, with 10 nucleotides matching TRBD1. Germline V gene lookup returns CDR1 MNHEY and CDR2 SVGAGI. The CDR3 extends over 15 amino acids. J was trimmed by 0 bases and V by 6 bases; bases with no gene match: 1. The DNA of the CDR3 is TGTGCCAGCAGGGACAGGGGGGCAACTAATGAAAAACTGTTTTTT. As protein: CASRDRGATNEKLFF.

The chain uses TRBV7-2 and TRBJ2-2; TRBD1 is a possible D gene (5 bases). Germline V gives CDR1 SGHTA, CDR2 FQGNSA. The CDR3 spans 16 residues. V lost 2 bases, J lost 0 bases, and 10 bases lay in between. CDR3 loop: CASSLQGRSNTGELFF. DNA of the CDR3: TGTGCCAGCAGCTTACAGGGCAGGTCGAACACCGGGGAGCTGTTTTTT.

The J gene is TRBJ1-3, the V gene TRBV7-9; D is possibly TRBD1 (6 bases). CDR1 is SEHNR, CDR2 FQNEAQ, per germline (reference sequence). Between the trimmed V and J ends, which lost 7 bases and 7 bases, there was a span of 23 bases. The CDR3 sequence is 16 residues long. The CDR3 region has the DNA TGTGCCAGCACCTCTGATTTTTCAGGGGCGAGGAACACCATATATTTT. Amino acids: CASTSDFSGARNTIYF.

The CDR3 loop reads CASSTTKGDRLVNGELFF. In DNA, the CDR3 is TGTGCCAGCAGCACTACAAAGGGAGACAGGCTAGTGAACGGGGAGCTGTTTTTT. This chain links TRBV7-9 with TRBJ2-2, with a weak D call TRBD1 (6 bases). Trimming cost V 5 bases and J 7 bases, with 26 bases left between them. The CDR3 extends over 18 amino acids. CDR1 is SEHNR, CDR2 FQNEAQ, per germline (reference sequence).

V gene TRBV9 combines with J gene TRBJ2-7; 9 bases align to TRBD2. This CDR3 is built from 16 residues. Germline V gene sequence: CDR1 SGDLS, CDR2 YYNGEE. The V and J ends lost 0 bases and 0 bases, in that order; junction bases with no gene match: 4. The CDR3 sequence is CASSVGVSGSSYEQYF. The CDR3 coding sequence is TGTGCCAGCAGCGTAGGGGTTAGCGGGAGCTCCTACGAGCAGTACTTC.

The genes are TRBV28 and TRBJ1-6; no reliable D call. CDR3 length: 14 residues. Deletions cut 3 bases from V and 8 bases from J, with 11 bases between. CDR1 and CDR2 from the germline V gene are MDHEN and SYDVKM. The CDR3 nucleotides read TGTGCCAGCAGTTTCCCCACTGTATATTCACCCCTCCACTTT. Amino acid sequence: CASSFPTVYSPLHF.

The V gene is TRBV3-1 (or the pseudogene TRBV3-2), the J gene TRBJ2-1, with D unresolved. The CDR3 has 14 residues. With 3 bases removed from V and 6 bases from J, the gap between germline ends came to 12 bases. From germline, CDR1 is LGHDT and CDR2 YNNKEL (reference sequence). The CDR3 is CASSHSRSGNEQFF. The CDR3 DNA follows: TGTGCCAGCAGCCATTCTAGATCGGGCAATGAGCAGTTCTTC.